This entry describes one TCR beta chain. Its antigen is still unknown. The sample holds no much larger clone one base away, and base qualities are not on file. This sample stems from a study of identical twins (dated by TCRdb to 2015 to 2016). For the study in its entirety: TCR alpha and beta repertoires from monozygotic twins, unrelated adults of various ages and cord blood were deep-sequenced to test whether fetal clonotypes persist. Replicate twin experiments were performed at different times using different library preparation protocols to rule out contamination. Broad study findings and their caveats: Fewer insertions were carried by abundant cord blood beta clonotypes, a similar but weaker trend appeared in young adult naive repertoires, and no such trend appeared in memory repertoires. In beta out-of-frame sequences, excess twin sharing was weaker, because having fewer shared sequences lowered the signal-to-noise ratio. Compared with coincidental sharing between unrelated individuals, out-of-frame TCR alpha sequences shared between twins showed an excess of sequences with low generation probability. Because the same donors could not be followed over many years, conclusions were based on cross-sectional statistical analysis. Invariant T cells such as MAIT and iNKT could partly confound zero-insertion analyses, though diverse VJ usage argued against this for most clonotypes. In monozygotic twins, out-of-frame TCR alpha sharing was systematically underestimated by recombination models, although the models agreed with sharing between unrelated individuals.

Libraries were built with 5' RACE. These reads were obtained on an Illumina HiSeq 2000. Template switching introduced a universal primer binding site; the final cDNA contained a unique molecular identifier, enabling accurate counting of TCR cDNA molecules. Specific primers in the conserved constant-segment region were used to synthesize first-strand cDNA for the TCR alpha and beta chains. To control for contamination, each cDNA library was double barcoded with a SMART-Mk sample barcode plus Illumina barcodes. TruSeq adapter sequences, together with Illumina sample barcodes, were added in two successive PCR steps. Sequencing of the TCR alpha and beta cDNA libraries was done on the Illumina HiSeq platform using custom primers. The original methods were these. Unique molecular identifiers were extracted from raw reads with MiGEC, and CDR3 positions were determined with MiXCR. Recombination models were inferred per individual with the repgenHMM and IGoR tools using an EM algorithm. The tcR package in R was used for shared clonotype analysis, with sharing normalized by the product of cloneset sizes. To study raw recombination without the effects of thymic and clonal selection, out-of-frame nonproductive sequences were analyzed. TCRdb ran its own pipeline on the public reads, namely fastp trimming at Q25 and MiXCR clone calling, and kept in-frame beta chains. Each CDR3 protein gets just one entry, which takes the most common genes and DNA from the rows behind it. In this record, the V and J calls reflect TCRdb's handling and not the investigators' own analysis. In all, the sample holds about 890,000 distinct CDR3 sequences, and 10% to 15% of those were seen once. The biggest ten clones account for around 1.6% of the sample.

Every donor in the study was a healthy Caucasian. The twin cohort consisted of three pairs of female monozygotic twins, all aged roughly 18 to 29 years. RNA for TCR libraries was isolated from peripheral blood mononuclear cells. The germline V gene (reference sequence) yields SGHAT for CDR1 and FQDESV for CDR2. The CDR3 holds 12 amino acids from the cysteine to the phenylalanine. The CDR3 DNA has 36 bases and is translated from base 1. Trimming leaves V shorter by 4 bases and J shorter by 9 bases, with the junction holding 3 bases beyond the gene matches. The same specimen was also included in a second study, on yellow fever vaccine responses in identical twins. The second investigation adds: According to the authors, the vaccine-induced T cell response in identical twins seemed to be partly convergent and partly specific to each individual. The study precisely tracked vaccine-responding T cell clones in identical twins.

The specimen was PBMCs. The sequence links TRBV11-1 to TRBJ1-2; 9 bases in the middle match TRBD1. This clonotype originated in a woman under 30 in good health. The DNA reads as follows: TGTGCCAGCAGCTCCGGGACAGGGAGCTACACCTTC. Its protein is CASSSGTGSYTF.